This entry lists 23 T cell receptor beta chains sequenced from one sample in a study of T-cell memory formation after mild COVID-19. MiXCR, run by TCRdb on the 5' RACE reads, gives a single entry per CDR3 protein. The table shows fewer than 600,000 distinct CDR3 sequences, with roughly a fifth occurring only once. Sequencing input: PBMCs or a T cell subset sorted from them (not recorded which). Receptor source: an adult woman who had mild COVID-19 (a few samples of this study predate the infection). Cell type and time point are not known.

V is TRBV29-1 and J is TRBJ2-7; TRBD2 matches at 11 bases. CDR1 is SQVTM, CDR2 ANQGSEA, per germline. The V and J ends lost 6 bases and 2 bases, in that order; junction bases with no gene match: 12. This CDR3 contains 16 residues. The DNA for the CDR3 is TGCAGCGTACTGGGACTAGCGGAGGGGAGGGCCTACGAGCAGTACTTC. Protein product: CSVLGLAEGRAYEQYF.

This clonotype was found many times. The chain joins TRBV19 to TRBJ2-3; TRBD2 matches at 9 bases. With V trimmed by 5 bases and J by 0 bases, 3 bases remained unmatched. The CDR3 has 15 residues. CDR1 and CDR2 from the germline V gene are LNHDA and SQIVND (reference sequence). CDR3 in amino acids: CASSSLAGSTDTQYF. CDR3 DNA: TGTGCCAGTAGTTCCCTAGCGGGAAGCACAGATACGCAGTATTTT.

The sample holds a few counts of this clonotype. The genes are TRBV11-3 and TRBJ2-3, with 11 positions matching TRBD1. Looked up from germline, CDR1 is SGHNT and CDR2 is YENEEA. V dropped 4 bases and J dropped 3; count of bases not matched to a gene: 3. CDR3 length: 15 residues. The CDR3 reads CASSSGQGATDTQYF. The CDR3 DNA follows: TGTGCCAGCAGCTCAGGACAGGGGGCGACAGATACGCAGTATTTT.

This clonotype occurred a few times. The chain couples TRBV2 to TRBJ2-1; 8 nucleotides align to TRBD1. V trimming: 7 bases; J trimming: 1 base; junction bases outside the gene matches: 6. The CDR3 consists of 15 residues. Germline V gene sequence: CDR1 SNHLY, CDR2 FYNNEI. CDR3 protein: CASTRTGISYNEQFF. The CDR3 DNA is TGTGCCAGCACCAGGACAGGGATATCCTACAATGAGCAGTTCTTC. Looking up the rest from reference TRBV2 and TRBJ2-1 gives the full variable domain: EPEVTQTPSHQVTQMGQEVILRCVPISNHLYFYWYRQILGQKVEFLVSFYNNEISEKSEIFDDQFSVERPDGSNFTLKIRSTKLEDSAMYFCASTRTGISYNEQFFGPGTRLTVL.

The table lists this clonotype with a few counts. The genes are TRBV5-1 and TRBJ2-7; D may correspond to TRBD1 or TRBD2 (5 bases each). V gave up 4 bases and J gave up 7 bases, with 15 bases separating them. CDR3 length: 13 amino acids. Looked up from germline, CDR1 is SGHRS and CDR2 is YFSETQ. The CDR3 is CASSSLGGWEQYF. As DNA, the CDR3 is TGCGCCAGCAGCAGCCTTGGGGGTTGGGAGCAGTACTTC.

V gene TRBV25-1 combines with J gene TRBJ1-5; D not certain. Trimming removed 0 bases at V and 1 base at J, with 7 bases between. Germline CDR1 and CDR2: MGHDK and SYGVNS. The CDR3 contains 15 residues. CDR3 DNA: TGTGCCAGCAGTGAATACGAAGGGAGCAATCAGCCCCAGCATTTT. Protein: CASSEYEGSNQPQHF.

The gene calls are TRBV20-1 and TRBJ2-3, with no clear D. Germline V CDR1 and CDR2: DFQATT, SNEGSKA (reference sequence). The CDR3 has 11 residues. Trimming pared 6 bases from V and 3 bases from J, leaving 7 bases between. The CDR3 here is CSARLTDTQYF. CDR3 nucleotide sequence: TGCAGTGCGCGACTGACAGATACGCAGTATTTT.

This clonotype was recorded a few times. The chain couples TRBV13 to TRBJ2-7; the match to TRBD1 covers 10 bases. After removal of 3 bases from V and 6 bases from J, the junction contained 5 bases not matched to a gene. The CDR3 sequence is 14 residues long. Germline CDR1 reads PRHDT; CDR2 reads FYEKMQ (reference sequence). This chain's CDR3 is CASSFRQGALEQYF. CDR3 coding DNA: TGTGCCAGCAGCTTTCGACAGGGGGCTCTCGAGCAGTACTTC. The full variable domain, its missing parts supplied by reference TRBV13 and TRBJ2-7, is AAGVIQSPRHLIKEKRETATLKCYPIPRHDTVYWYQQGPGQDPQFLISFYEKMQSDKGSIPDRFSAQQFSDYHSELNMSSLELGDSALYFCASSFRQGALEQYFGPGTRLTVT.

The V gene is TRBV15, the J gene TRBJ2-1; TRBD1 matches at 9 bases. Trimming at V came to 0 bases and at J to 9 bases, leaving 15 bases not matched to a gene. This CDR3 comprises 18 residues. Per germline, CDR1 LNHNV and CDR2 YYDKDF (reference sequence). The CDR3 DNA follows: TGTGCCACCAGCAGAGAAAGGGGACAGGGCCCGGGGAAGGGTGAGCAGTTCTTC. Translating gives CATSRERGQGPGKGEQFF.

The genes are TRBV6-5 and TRBJ2-5, with D perhaps matching TRBD2 (5 bases). The length of the CDR3 is 12 residues. Trimming pared 5 bases from V and 4 bases from J, leaving 8 bases between. CDR1 and CDR2 from the germline V gene are MNHEY and SVGAGI. CDR3 in DNA: TGTGCCAGCAGTACTAGTGCAGAGACCCAGTACTTC. Translated: CASSTSAETQYF.

In this sample, this clonotype turned up a few times. The chain couples TRBV7-6 to TRBJ2-2, with TRBD2 identical over 10 bases. Unmatched junction bases numbered 14, after V lost 4 bases and J lost 9 bases. The CDR3 extends over 17 amino acids. Germline V CDR1 and CDR2: SGHVS, FNYEAQ. The CDR3 reads CASSSPTSGMYQRELFF. The DNA of the CDR3 is TGTGCCAGCAGCTCCCCCACTAGCGGGATGTATCAGAGGGAGCTGTTTTTT.

The table lists this clonotype with a few counts. The V and J genes are TRBV6-2 or TRBV6-3 and TRBJ1-1, with D possibly being TRBD1 (6 bases). This CDR3 is 13 amino acids long. Germline CDR1 is MNHEY and CDR2 is SVGEGT. Trimming shortened V by 7 bases and J by 3 bases, and 12 bases separated the two germline ends. The CDR3, as DNA: TGTGCCAGCAACCTCGGACAGCACACTGAAGCTTTCTTT. As protein: CASNLGQHTEAFF.

This clonotype was counted a few times. V gene TRBV23-1 combines with J gene TRBJ1-5, with D unclear. TRBV23-1 is placed among ORFs of uncertain function. This CDR3 spans 15 amino acids. The V end lost 3 bases, the J end lost 2 bases, and 11 bases lay between the germline ends. CDR3 in amino acids: CASSHVSRGNQPQHF. CDR3 nucleotides: TGCGCCAGCAGTCATGTTTCACGGGGCAATCAGCCCCAGCATTTT.

The rearrangement uses TRBV15 and TRBJ1-1, with D possibly being TRBD1 (5 bases). Germline V gene lookup returns CDR1 LNHNV and CDR2 YYDKDF (reference sequence). Trimming pared 3 bases from V and 7 bases from J, leaving 12 bases between. The CDR3 has 13 residues. The CDR3 is CATSSPGYDEAFF. CDR3 in DNA: TGTGCCACCAGCAGTCCAGGGTATGATGAAGCTTTCTTT.

This clonotype was detected only a few times. The chain links TRBV12-3 or TRBV12-4 to TRBJ1-1; tentative D call: TRBD1 (6 bases). CDR3 length equals 15 residues. V was cut by 5 bases and J by 0 bases, with 13 bases left in between. CDR3 bases: TGTGCCAGCAGTCCATCGGGACACCTGAACACTGAAGCTTTCTTT. Its protein product is CASSPSGHLNTEAFF.

V usage is TRBV5-6 and J usage is TRBJ2-2, with D possibly matching TRBD2 (6 bases). Per germline, CDR1 SGHDT and CDR2 YYEEEE. V was shortened by 6 bases and J by 6 bases, with 18 bases between the two germline ends. This CDR3 contains 15 residues. This CDR3 is CASIPAGMTPGELFF. In nucleotides, the CDR3 is TGTGCCAGCATCCCGGCGGGGATGACGCCCGGGGAGCTGTTTTTT.

This clonotype was counted at least ten times. The chain links TRBV5-1 to TRBJ1-2; D is possibly TRBD1 (5 bases). Between the trimmed V and J ends, which lost 7 bases and 5 bases, there was a span of 12 bases. Germline assignment: CDR1 SGHRS and CDR2 YFSETQ. The length of the CDR3 is 12 residues. The CDR3: CASRPGEYGYTF. In DNA form, the CDR3 reads TGCGCCAGCCGCCCGGGGGAATATGGCTACACCTTC.

V and J are TRBV18 and TRBJ2-5, with D possibly TRBD1 on 6 matching bases. Germline V gene data show CDR1 as KGHSH and CDR2 as LQKENI. Trimming took off 5 bases at V and 0 bases at J, with 10 bases between the two ends. The CDR3 has 14 residues. In DNA, the CDR3 is TGTGCCAGCTCAGCACAGGGATACCAAGAGACCCAGTACTTC. Protein product: CASSAQGYQETQYF.

V and J are TRBV2 and TRBJ2-1; 9 nucleotides align to TRBD1. CDR1 and CDR2 (germline): SNHLY, FYNNEI. The J segment lost 7 bases and the V segment lost 7 bases, leaving 26 bases of the junction unmatched. This CDR3 has 20 amino acids. The CDR3 DNA sequence: TGTGCCAGCATTAAGGGCTTGACCCGAAACCGGGACAGGGATGGGAATGAGCAGTTCTTC. This codes for CASIKGLTRNRDRDGNEQFF.

This clonotype was picked up many times. V is TRBV12-3 or TRBV12-4 and J is TRBJ2-5; D remains ambiguous. This CDR3 has 14 amino acids. V lost 4 bases and J lost 2, with 11 bases in between. CDR3 in amino acids: CASSSTPVQETQYF. DNA of the CDR3: TGTGCCAGCAGTTCTACCCCCGTTCAAGAGACCCAGTACTTC.

V usage is TRBV18 and J usage is TRBJ2-7, with 7 positions matching TRBD2. Germline V CDR1 and CDR2: KGHSH, LQKENI. The CDR3 is made up of 14 amino acids. V lost 0 bases to trimming and J lost 5 bases; unmatched junction nucleotides: 4. The CDR3 region is CASSPPGGYDEQYF. CDR3 nucleotide sequence: TGTGCCAGCTCACCACCGGGAGGGTATGACGAGCAGTACTTC.

V is TRBV9 and J is TRBJ1-2; D gene ambiguous. This CDR3 is built from 16 residues. Germline lookup yields CDR1 SGDLS and CDR2 YYNGEE. V lost 1 base and J lost 4, with 17 bases in between. This CDR3 is CASSVSVFDFPYGYTF. The CDR3 DNA is TGTGCCAGCAGCGTATCGGTTTTTGATTTCCCCTATGGCTACACCTTC.

This sequence joins TRBV12-3 or TRBV12-4 and TRBJ2-3, with 10 nucleotides matching TRBD1. V gave up 1 base and J gave up 1 base; unmatched junction bases: 5. The CDR3 is made up of 17 amino acids. The CDR3 DNA reads as TGTGCCAGCAGTTTAGATCCCGGGACAGGGGGCACAGATACGCAGTATTTT. This gives the protein CASSLDPGTGGTDTQYF.